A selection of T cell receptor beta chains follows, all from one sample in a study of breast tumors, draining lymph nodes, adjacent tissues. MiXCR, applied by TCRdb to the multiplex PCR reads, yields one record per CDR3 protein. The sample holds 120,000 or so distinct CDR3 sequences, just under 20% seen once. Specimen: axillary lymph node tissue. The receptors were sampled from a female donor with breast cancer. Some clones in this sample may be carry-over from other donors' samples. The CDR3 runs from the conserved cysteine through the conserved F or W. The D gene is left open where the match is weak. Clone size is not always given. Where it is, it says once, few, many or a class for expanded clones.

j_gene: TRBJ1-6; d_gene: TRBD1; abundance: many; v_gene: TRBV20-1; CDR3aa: CSATRDRVESPLHF; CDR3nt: TGCAGTGCTACCCGGGACAGGGTAGAATCACCCCTCCACTTT
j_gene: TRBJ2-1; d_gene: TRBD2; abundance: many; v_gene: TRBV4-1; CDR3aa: CASSVSGSDGNEQFF; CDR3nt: TGCGCCAGCAGCGTTAGCGGGAGTGATGGCAATGAGCAGTTCTTC
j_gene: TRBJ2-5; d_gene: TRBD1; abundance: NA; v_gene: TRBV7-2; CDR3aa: CDSSRQGAETQYF; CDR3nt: TGTGACAGCAGCAGACAGGGGGCGGAGACTCAGTACTTC
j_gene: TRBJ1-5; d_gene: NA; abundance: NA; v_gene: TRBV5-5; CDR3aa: CASRGGEAGVGPQHF; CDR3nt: TGTGCCAGCAGGGGGGGGGAGGCAGGGGTGGGGCCCCAGCATTTT
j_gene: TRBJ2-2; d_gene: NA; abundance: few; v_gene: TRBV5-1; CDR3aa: CASTPAGSGTGELFF; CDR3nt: TGCGCCAGCACACCCGCGGGAAGCGGGACCGGGGAGCTGTTTTTT
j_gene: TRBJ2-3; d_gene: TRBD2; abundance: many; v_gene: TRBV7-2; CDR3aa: CASIPTPSGRGGTDTQYF; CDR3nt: TGTGCCAGCATCCCGACTCCTAGCGGGAGAGGTGGGACAGATACGCAGTATTTT
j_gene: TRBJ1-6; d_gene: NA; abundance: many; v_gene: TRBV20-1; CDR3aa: CSAQQNSPLHF; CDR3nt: TGCAGTGCTCAGCAAAATTCACCCCTCCACTTT
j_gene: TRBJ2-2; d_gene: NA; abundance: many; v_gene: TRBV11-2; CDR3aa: CASSLERVNTGELFF; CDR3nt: TGTGCCAGCAGCTTAGAAAGAGTGAACACCGGGGAGCTGTTTTTT
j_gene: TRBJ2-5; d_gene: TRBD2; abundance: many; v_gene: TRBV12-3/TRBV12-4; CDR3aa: CASSGGDFRPQYF; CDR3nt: TGTGCCAGCAGTGGGGGGGACTTCCGGCCCCAGTACTTC
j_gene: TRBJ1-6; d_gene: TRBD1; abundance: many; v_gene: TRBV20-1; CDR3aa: CSARVGTGVLNSPLHF; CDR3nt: TGCAGTGCTAGAGTGGGGACAGGGGTGTTGAATTCACCCCTCCACTTT
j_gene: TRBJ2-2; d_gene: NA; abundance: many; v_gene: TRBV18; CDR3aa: CASSRTTGTTGELFF; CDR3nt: TGTGCCAGCTCACGGACGACAGGAACCACCGGGGAGCTGTTTTTT
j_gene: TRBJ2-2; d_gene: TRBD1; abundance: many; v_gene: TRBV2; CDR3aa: CASQGTGQTGELFF; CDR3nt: TGTGCCAGCCAGGGGACAGGGCAAACCGGGGAGCTGTTTTTT
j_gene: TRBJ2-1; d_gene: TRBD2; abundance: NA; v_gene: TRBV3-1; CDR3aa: CDSSQAGPPRDEQFF; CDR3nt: TGTGACAGCAGCCAAGCGGGACCCCCGAGGGATGAGCAGTTCTTC
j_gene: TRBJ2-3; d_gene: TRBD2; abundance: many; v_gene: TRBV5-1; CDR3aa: CASSLERLAGGTDTQYF; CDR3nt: TGCGCCAGCAGCTTGGAGAGACTAGCGGGAGGCACAGATACGCAGTATTTT
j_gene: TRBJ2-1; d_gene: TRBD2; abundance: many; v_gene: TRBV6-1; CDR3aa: CASRAYDGTSGIGQFF; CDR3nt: TGTGCCAGCAGGGCCTATGACGGGACTAGCGGGATCGGGCAGTTCTTC
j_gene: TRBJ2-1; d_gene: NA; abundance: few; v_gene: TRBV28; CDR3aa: CASSLSGRNEQFF; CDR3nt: TGTGCCAGCAGTTTGTCAGGGCGGAATGAGCAGTTCTTC
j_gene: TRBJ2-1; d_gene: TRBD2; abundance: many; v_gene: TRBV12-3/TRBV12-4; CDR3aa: CASREAGGTGDEQFF; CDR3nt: TGTGCCAGCAGGGAAGCGGGAGGTACTGGTGATGAGCAGTTCTTC
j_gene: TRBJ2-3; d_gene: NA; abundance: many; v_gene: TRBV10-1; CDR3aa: CASSESGMEANTQYF; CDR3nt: TGCGCCAGCAGTGAGTCAGGGATGGAGGCTAATACGCAGTATTTT
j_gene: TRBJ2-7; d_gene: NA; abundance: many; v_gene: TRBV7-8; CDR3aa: CASSLTGGEQYF; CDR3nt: TGTGCCAGCAGCCTAACCGGGGGTGAGCAGTACTTC
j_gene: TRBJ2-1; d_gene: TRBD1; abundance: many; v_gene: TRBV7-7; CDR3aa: CASSPGTGNEQFF; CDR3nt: TGTGCTAGCAGCCCCGGGACAGGGAATGAGCAGTTCTTC
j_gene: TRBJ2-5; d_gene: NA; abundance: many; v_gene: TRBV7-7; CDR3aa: CASSLGGGNQETQYF; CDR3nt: TGTGCTAGCAGCTTAGGGGGGGGGAACCAAGAGACCCAGTACTTC
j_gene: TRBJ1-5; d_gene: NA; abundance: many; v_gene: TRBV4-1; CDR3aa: CASSQFPLYSNQPQHF; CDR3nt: TGCGCCAGCAGCCAGTTCCCACTTTATAGCAATCAGCCCCAGCATTTT
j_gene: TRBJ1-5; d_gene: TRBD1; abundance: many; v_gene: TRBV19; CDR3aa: CASSFRTGVSNQPQHF; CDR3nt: TGTGCCAGTAGTTTTAGGACAGGGGTTAGCAATCAGCCCCAGCATTTT
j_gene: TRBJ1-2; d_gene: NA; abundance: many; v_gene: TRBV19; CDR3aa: CASSIKWGSYQGYTF; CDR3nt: TGTGCCAGTAGTATAAAGTGGGGCAGCTATCAAGGCTACACCTTC
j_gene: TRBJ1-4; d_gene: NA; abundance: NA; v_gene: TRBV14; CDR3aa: CASSQEALWGNEKLFF; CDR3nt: TGTGCCAGCAGCCAAGAGGCGTTGTGGGGTAATGAAAAACTGTTTTTT
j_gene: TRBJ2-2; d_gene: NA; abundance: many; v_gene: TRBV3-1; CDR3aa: CASSQGVSGELFF; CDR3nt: TGTGCCAGCAGCCAAGGGGTCTCCGGGGAGCTGTTTTTT
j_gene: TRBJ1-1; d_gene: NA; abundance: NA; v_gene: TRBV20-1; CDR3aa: CSASIRGEAFF; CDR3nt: TGCAGTGCTAGTATCCGGGGTGAAGCTTTCTTT
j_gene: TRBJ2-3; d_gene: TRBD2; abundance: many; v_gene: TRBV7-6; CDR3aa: CASSGRLASSTDTQYF; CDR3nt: TGTGCCAGCAGCGGCAGACTAGCGTCTAGCACAGATACGCAGTATTTT
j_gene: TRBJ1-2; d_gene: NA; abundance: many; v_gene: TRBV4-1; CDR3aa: CASSQDPQAFNYGYTF; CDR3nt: TGCGCCAGCAGCCAAGATCCCCAGGCCTTTAACTATGGCTACACCTTC
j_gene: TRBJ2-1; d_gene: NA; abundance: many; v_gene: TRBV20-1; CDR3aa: CSASPNPGNEQFF; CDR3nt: TGCAGTGCTAGCCCCAATCCCGGAAATGAGCAGTTCTTC
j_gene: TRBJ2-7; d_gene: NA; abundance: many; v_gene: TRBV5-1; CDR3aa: CASSLVGGLNAYEQYF; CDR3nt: TGCGCCAGCAGCTTGGTCGGGGGGCTCAATGCCTACGAGCAGTACTTC
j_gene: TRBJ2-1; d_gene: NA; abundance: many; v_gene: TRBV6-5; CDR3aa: CASSYLSPPYNEQFF; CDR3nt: TGTGCCAGCAGTTATCTTAGTCCACCCTACAATGAGCAGTTCTTC
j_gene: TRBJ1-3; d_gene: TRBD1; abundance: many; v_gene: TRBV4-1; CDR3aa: CASSQRGQGGLGNTIYF; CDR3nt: TGCGCCAGCAGCCAGAGGGGACAGGGGGGCCTTGGAAACACCATATATTTT